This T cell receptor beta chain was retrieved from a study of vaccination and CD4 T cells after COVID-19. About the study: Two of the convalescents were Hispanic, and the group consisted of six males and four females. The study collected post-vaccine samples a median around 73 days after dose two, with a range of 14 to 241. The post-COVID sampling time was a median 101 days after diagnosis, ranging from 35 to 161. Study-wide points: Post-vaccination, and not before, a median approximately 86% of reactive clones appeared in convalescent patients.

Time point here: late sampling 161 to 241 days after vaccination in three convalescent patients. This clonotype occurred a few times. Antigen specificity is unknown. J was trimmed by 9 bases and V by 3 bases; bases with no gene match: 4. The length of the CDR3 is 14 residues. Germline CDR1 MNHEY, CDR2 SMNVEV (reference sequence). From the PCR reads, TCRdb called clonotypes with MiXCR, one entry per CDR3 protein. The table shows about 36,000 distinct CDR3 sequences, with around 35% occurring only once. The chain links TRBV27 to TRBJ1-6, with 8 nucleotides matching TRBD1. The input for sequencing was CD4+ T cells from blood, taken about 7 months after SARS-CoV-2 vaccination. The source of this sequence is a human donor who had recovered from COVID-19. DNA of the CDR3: TGTGCCAGCAGTTTGGCAGGGGGCATTTCACCCCTCCACTTT. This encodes CASSLAGGISPLHF.